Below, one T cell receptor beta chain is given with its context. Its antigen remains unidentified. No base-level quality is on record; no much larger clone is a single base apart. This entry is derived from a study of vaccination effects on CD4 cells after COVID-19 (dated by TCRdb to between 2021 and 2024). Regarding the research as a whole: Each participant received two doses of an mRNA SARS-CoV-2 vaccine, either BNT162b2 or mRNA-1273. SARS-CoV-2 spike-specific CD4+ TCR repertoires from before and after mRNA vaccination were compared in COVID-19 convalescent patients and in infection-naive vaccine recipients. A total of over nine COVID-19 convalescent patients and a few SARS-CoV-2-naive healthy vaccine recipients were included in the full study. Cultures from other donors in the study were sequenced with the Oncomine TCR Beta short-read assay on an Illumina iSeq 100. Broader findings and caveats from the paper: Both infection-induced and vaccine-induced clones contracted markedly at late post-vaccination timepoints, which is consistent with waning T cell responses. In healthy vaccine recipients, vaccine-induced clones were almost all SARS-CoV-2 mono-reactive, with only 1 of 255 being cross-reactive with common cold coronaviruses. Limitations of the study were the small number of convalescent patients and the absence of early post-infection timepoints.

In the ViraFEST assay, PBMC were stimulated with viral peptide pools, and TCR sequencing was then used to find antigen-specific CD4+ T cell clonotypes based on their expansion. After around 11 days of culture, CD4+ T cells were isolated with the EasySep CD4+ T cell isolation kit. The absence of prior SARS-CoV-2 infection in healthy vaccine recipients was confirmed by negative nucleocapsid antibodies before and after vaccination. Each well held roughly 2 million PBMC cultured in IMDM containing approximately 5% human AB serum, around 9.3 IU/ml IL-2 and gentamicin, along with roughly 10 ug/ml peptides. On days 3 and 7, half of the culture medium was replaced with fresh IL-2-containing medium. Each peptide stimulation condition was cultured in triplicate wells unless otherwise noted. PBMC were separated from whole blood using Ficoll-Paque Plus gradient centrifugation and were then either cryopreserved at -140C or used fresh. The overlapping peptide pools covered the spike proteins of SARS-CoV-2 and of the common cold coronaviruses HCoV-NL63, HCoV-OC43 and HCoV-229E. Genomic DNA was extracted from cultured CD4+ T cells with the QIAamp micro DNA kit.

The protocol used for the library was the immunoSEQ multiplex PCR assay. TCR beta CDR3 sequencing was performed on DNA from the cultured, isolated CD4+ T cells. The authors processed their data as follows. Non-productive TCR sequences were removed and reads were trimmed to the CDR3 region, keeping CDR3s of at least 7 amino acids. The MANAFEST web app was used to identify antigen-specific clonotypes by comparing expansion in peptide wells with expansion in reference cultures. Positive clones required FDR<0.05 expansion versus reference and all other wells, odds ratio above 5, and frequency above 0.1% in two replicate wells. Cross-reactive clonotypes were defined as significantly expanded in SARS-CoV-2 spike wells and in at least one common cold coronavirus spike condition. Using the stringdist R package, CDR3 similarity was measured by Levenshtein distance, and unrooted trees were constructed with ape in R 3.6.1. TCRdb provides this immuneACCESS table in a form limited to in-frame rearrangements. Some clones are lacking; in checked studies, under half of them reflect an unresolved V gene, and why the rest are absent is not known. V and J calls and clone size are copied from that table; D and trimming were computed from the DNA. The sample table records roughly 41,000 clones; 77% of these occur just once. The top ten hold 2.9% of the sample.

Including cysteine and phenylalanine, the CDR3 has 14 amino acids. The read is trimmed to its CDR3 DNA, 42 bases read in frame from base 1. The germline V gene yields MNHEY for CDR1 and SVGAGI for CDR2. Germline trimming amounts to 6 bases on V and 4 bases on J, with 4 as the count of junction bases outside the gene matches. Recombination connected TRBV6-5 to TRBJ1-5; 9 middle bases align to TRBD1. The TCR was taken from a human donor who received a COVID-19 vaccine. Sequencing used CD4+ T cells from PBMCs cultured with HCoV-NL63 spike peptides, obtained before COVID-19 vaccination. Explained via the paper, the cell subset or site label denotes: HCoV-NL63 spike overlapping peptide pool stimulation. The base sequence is TGTGCCAGCAGGAGACAGGGGGGGAATCAGCCCCAGCATTTT. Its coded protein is CASRRQGGNQPQHF.